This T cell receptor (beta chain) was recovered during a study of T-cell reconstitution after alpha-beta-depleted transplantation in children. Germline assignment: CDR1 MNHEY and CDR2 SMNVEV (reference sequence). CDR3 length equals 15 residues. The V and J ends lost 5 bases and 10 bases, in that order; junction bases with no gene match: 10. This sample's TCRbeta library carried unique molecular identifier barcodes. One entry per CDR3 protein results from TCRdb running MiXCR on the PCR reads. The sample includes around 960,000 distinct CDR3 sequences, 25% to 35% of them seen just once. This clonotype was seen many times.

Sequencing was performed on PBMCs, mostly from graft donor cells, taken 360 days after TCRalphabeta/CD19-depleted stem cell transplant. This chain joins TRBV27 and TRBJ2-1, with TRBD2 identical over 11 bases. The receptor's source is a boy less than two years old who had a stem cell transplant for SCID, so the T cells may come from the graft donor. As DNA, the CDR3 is TGTGCCAGCAGTCGAATAGCGGGGGGGCGAAAAGAGCAGTTCTTC. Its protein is CASSRIAGGRKEQFF.